The present T cell receptor beta chain was sequenced within a study of cytomegalovirus exposure and HLA in healthy donors. Broader study findings: Some 150 TCR beta chains were listed as cytomegalovirus-associated.

The donors were part of the validation cohort, which consisted of under 150 subjects and was separate from the first cohort of about 720 subjects. On this clone itself: No antigen is known for it.

The method was immunoSEQ multiplex PCR; TCRdb's version includes in-frame clones alone and lacks a portion of them. Of some 130,000 clones in the sample, about 95% are singletons; the top ten hold 1.5% to 2%. The source material was PBMCs. The sequence derives from a man aged 18 to 30 in good health and CMV-seropositive.

For the CDR3, the DNA is TGTGCCAGCAGCGTTCTAGCGGGAGGGCCCCACGAGCAGTACTTC. Protein sequence: CASSVLAGGPHEQYF. The chain uses TRBV9 and TRBJ2-7; 12 nucleotides align to TRBD2. This CDR3 comprises 15 residues. Trimming cost V 2 bases and J 5 bases; bases outside gene matches: 5. Germline CDR1 reads SGDLS; CDR2 reads YYNGEE.